Listed below are T cell receptor beta chains from one sample, sequenced in a study of T cells after yellow fever vaccination. In TCRdb, the 5' RACE reads were re-called with MiXCR into one record per CDR3 protein. The top ten hold over 15% of the sample, which has approximately 450,000 distinct CDR3 sequences, about 17% seen once. This specimen was PBMCs, taken before the yellow fever booster vaccination. The source of these receptors is a man aged 18 to 29 who received the YFV17D yellow fever vaccine. The CDR3 runs from the conserved cysteine through the conserved F or W. A D gene is named only where the DNA matches it firmly. Clone size is stated in some rows and not others, as once, few, many or a class when expanded.

D gene,J gene,clone size,V gene,CDR3 DNA,CDR3 protein
.,TRBJ1-5,many,TRBV7-6,TGTGCCAGCAGCTTAGGGGGTAATAGCAATCAGCCCCAGCATTTT,CASSLGGNSNQPQHF
.,TRBJ1-2,.,TRBV7-9,TGTGCCAGCAGTCGAGGTGGGAGGAGGTATGGCTACACCTTC,CASSRGGRRYGYTF
.,TRBJ2-2,few,TRBV12-3/TRBV12-4,TGTGCCAGCAGTTCGAGCTACACCGGGGAGCTGTTTTTT,CASSSSYTGELFF
.,TRBJ1-4,.,TRBV5-1,TGCGCCAGCAGCCCGGGCGTTAATGAAAAACTGTTTTTT,CASSPGVNEKLFF
.,TRBJ2-1,few,TRBV5-1,TGCGCCAGCAGCTTGGCCTCGTCCTTCAAGAGGAATGAGCAGTTCTTC,CASSLASSFKRNEQFF
TRBD1,TRBJ1-1,.,TRBV3-1,TGTTCCAGCAGCCAGGAGGACAGGACGAACACTGAAGCTTTCTTT,CSSSQEDRTNTEAFF
.,TRBJ2-5,few,TRBV12-3/TRBV12-4,TGTGCCAGTACCGGGACGCGCGAGACCCAGTACTTC,CASTGTRETQYF
.,TRBJ1-2,.,TRBV7-3,TGTGCCAGCAGCGGAGGGGACCGCGCGCGCGGCTACACCTTC,CASSGGDRARGYTF
TRBD2,TRBJ2-3,few,TRBV5-1,TGCGCCAGCAGCTTGGGCATCTTAGCGGGGGGTAGCACAGATACGCAGTATTTT,CASSLGILAGGSTDTQYF
.,TRBJ1-3,few,TRBV20-1,TGCAGTGCTAGAGCCAGGGGCCTATCCCTTCGAAACACCATATATTTT,CSARARGLSLRNTIYF
.,TRBJ1-1,few,TRBV7-2,TGTGCCAGCAGCTTAGAGGCGGGGAAGAACACTGAAGCTTTCTTT,CASSLEAGKNTEAFF
TRBD2,TRBJ2-5,.,TRBV29-1,TGCAGCGTCCGCCCATACCTAGCGGGGGGCCAATTTGAGACCCAGTACTTC,CSVRPYLAGGQFETQYF
TRBD1,TRBJ2-7,.,TRBV6-2/TRBV6-3,TGTGCCAGCAGTCCCTTGGACAGGGTGATCTCCTACGAGCAGTACTTC,CASSPLDRVISYEQYF
TRBD2,TRBJ2-2,.,TRBV12-3/TRBV12-4,TGTGCCAGCAGTAGCGGGGGGCCGTACACCGGGGAGCTGTTTTTT,CASSSGGPYTGELFF
TRBD1,TRBJ1-6,.,TRBV5-5,TGTGCCAGCAGCGGGACAGACGATTCACCCCTCCACTTT,CASSGTDDSPLHF
.,TRBJ2-4,.,TRBV6-5,TGTGCCAGCAGTTACTCCCCCTCCCGAGGGGGAACTCAGTACTTC,CASSYSPSRGGTQYF
.,TRBJ1-2,.,TRBV12-3/TRBV12-4,TGTGCCAGCAGCAAGGGACAACGCTATGGCTACACCTTC,CASSKGQRYGYTF
.,TRBJ1-2,.,TRBV12-3/TRBV12-4,TGTGCCAGCAGATTACAGGCGGTCGGCTACACCTTC,CASRLQAVGYTF
.,TRBJ2-1,.,TRBV19,TGTGCCAGTACCCCTTACCAGGGTTCCTACAATGAGCAGTTCTTC,CASTPYQGSYNEQFF
TRBD2,TRBJ2-5,.,TRBV7-9,TGTGCCAGCAGGAGTAGCGGGGGAGAGACCCAGTACTTC,CASRSSGGETQYF
TRBD2,TRBJ2-5,.,TRBV7-6,TGTGCCAGCAGCTTGACGGGACTAGCGGGGGCCAGAGGGGAGACCCAGTACTTC,CASSLTGLAGARGETQYF
.,TRBJ1-2,many,TRBV27,TGTGCCAGCAGTTCCGGTGACAGCCTAAAGGGGGGCTACACCTTC,CASSSGDSLKGGYTF
.,TRBJ2-3,.,TRBV4-3,TGCGCCAGCAGCCAAGAAAACCCGGGTACGCAGTATTTT,CASSQENPGTQYF
.,TRBJ1-2,.,TRBV7-9,TGTGCCAGCAGCCTAGGACCGGTCGCGGGCTACACCTTC,CASSLGPVAGYTF
.,TRBJ2-6,many,TRBV6-5,TGTGCCAGCAGTTACGGGCAGGCTGGGGCCAACGTCCTGACTTTC,CASSYGQAGANVLTF
.,TRBJ1-5,many,TRBV18,TGTGCCAGCAGTCCCGGCCAGGGAAGCAATCAGCCCCAGCATTTT,CASSPGQGSNQPQHF
.,TRBJ2-5,.,TRBV28,TGTGCCAGTATGACCCCGGGACTCCAAGAGACCCAGTACTTC,CASMTPGLQETQYF
TRBD1,TRBJ2-6,.,TRBV20-1,TGCAGTGCTGTACAGGGGGCCTTCTCTGGGGCCAACGTCCTGACTTTC,CSAVQGAFSGANVLTF
TRBD1,TRBJ1-6,once,TRBV13,TGTGCCAGCAGCCCAGAGGGCAACAGGGGAAGTAATTCACCCCTCCACTTT,CASSPEGNRGSNSPLHF
TRBD1,TRBJ2-1,many,TRBV7-2,TGTGCCAGCAACCGGGACAGGGAGGCCAATGAGCAGTTCTTC,CASNRDREANEQFF
TRBD1,TRBJ1-1,many,TRBV12-3/TRBV12-4,TGTGCCAGCAGTGATGGACAGGCCTCTGAAGCTTTCTTT,CASSDGQASEAFF
TRBD1,TRBJ2-5,.,TRBV7-8,TGTGCCAGCAGCTTGTCCGTTCCGCAGGGGGCAGGGGAGACCCAGTACTTC,CASSLSVPQGAGETQYF
.,TRBJ2-7,.,TRBV7-9,TGTGCCAGCAGCTTATCCGGGGAGATCGACGAGCAGTACTTC,CASSLSGEIDEQYF
.,TRBJ2-1,.,TRBV18,TGTGCCAGCTCACCAGGGTTCGGAGGGTACAATGAGCAGTTCTTC,CASSPGFGGYNEQFF
TRBD1,TRBJ2-4,few,TRBV4-3,TGCGCCAGCAGCCAAGGCCCGGGACAGTTCAACATTCAGTACTTC,CASSQGPGQFNIQYF
.,TRBJ2-1,few,TRBV24-1,TGTGCCACCAGTGATGAATACAATGAGCAGTTCTTC,CATSDEYNEQFF
.,TRBJ2-1,few,TRBV3-1,TGTGCCAGCAGCCAAGATATGTACAATGAGCAGTTCTTC,CASSQDMYNEQFF
.,TRBJ1-2,few,TRBV10-3,TGTGCCGCACCTTTGGGTGGTGGCTACACCTTC,CAAPLGGGYTF
.,TRBJ2-3,.,TRBV29-1,TGCAGCGTTGATCGAAACACAGATACGCAGTATTTT,CSVDRNTDTQYF
TRBD1,TRBJ1-6,.,TRBV15,TGTGCCACCAGCAGGCACAGGGGAGCCGATTCACCCCTCCACTTT,CATSRHRGADSPLHF
.,TRBJ2-1,few,TRBV5-1,TGCGCCAGTCTGGGCTACAGGGAGCAGTTCTTC,CASLGYREQFF
TRBD1,TRBJ1-3,few,TRBV29-1,TGCAGCGTTCAATCCCTAGGACAGGGGAGCTCTGGAAACACCATATATTTT,CSVQSLGQGSSGNTIYF
.,TRBJ1-6,.,TRBV5-1,TGCGCCAGCAGCTCACAGGGTTCCGATAATTCACCCCTCCACTTT,CASSSQGSDNSPLHF
.,TRBJ1-4,once,TRBV7-9,TGTGCCAGCAGCTTAACCCTTAATGAAAAACTGTTTTTT,CASSLTLNEKLFF
.,TRBJ2-7,few,TRBV7-9,TGTGCCAGCAGCTTACCGGGGGACCCTACCTACGAGCAGTACTTC,CASSLPGDPTYEQYF
.,TRBJ2-1,few,TRBV7-9,TGTGCCAGCAGCCAAGGGCCATCGACATACAATGAGCAGTTCTTC,CASSQGPSTYNEQFF
.,TRBJ1-6,.,TRBV6-6,TGTGCCAGCAGTCCCAAGGGGGGGGAGGACATCTATAATTCACCCCTCCACTTT,CASSPKGGEDIYNSPLHF
.,TRBJ2-3,few,TRBV7-6,TGTGCCAGCAGCTTAGTCCCGGGGATGGGGACAGATACGCAGTATTTT,CASSLVPGMGTDTQYF
.,TRBJ2-6,.,TRBV5-1,TGCGCCAGCAGCTTTATCACTTCCTCTGGGGCCAACGTCCTGACTTTC,CASSFITSSGANVLTF
TRBD2,TRBJ2-3,.,TRBV7-2,TGTGCCAGCAGCCCAGCAGCCGGGGGGGCCTCAGATACGCAGTATTTT,CASSPAAGGASDTQYF
.,TRBJ2-4,.,TRBV18,TGTGCCAGCTCACCACTTCAGTACTTC,CASSPLQYF
TRBD1,TRBJ1-6,.,TRBV27,TGTGCCAGCAGTACGGACAGGGGCGGGTCGGCCCTCCACTTT,CASSTDRGGSALHF
.,TRBJ2-5,.,TRBV11-1,TGTGCCAGCAGCTCACGGGGGGCTCGAGAGACCCAGTACTTC,CASSSRGARETQYF